These T cell receptor beta chains were read from a single sample in a study of vaccination effects on CD4 cells after COVID-19. The assay was immunoSEQ multiplex PCR, and TCRdb's table has in-frame clones only and misses some. There are 20,000 to 30,000 clones in the sample; over 70% occur only once, and 10% lies in the top ten. Their target antigens are unknown. The specimen was CD4+ T cells from PBMCs cultured with HCoV-NL63 spike peptides, collected before COVID-19 vaccination. The source of these receptors is a human donor who received a COVID-19 vaccine. Both conserved end residues are part of each CDR3. The order of the fields is J gene, clone size, D gene, V gene, CDR3 DNA, CDR3 protein. D genes are given only for firm matches. Not all rows give a size; the values are once, few, many and, for expanded clones, a class.

TRBJ1-5	NA	TRBD1	TRBV5-1	TGCGCCAGCAGCGCCGGGACAGGGGGCAATCAGCCCCAGCATTTT	CASSAGTGGNQPQHF
TRBJ1-6	NA	NA	TRBV7-9	TGTGCCAGCAGCTTAGCGCAGGCGTTCTCCTATAATTCACCCCTCCACTTT	CASSLAQAFSYNSPLHF
TRBJ1-2	NA	NA	TRBV18	TGTGCCAGCTCACCGGGCGAGGGTCATGGCTACACCTTC	CASSPGEGHGYTF
TRBJ1-2	NA	TRBD1	TRBV20-1	TGCAGTGCTATCGACAGGGCCGGCTACACCTTC	CSAIDRAGYTF
TRBJ1-5	NA	NA	TRBV6-5	TGTGCCAGCAGTTACTCGACCCCGATTAATCAGCCCCAGCATTTT	CASSYSTPINQPQHF
TRBJ1-2	NA	TRBD1	TRBV11-2	TGTGCCAGCAGCCTCGGACAGGCGGGCTATGGCTACACCTTC	CASSLGQAGYGYTF
TRBJ1-3	NA	NA	TRBV5-6	TGTGCCAGCAGCTGGGGGGAAGGGAGGTCCGGAAACACCATATATTTT	CASSWGEGRSGNTIYF
TRBJ1-4	NA	TRBD1	TRBV14	TGTGCCAGCAGCCTAGACAGGGGGAAACTGTTTTTT	CASSLDRGKLFF
TRBJ2-7	NA	NA	TRBV7-2	TGTGCCAGCAGCCTACAGGGTGATCAACTCTACGAGCAGTACTTC	CASSLQGDQLYEQYF
TRBJ2-3	NA	NA	TRBV5-6	TGTGCCAGCAGTAATGCAGGGGGGCGTTCGGATACGCAGTATTTT	CASSNAGGRSDTQYF
TRBJ1-6	NA	TRBD1	TRBV2	TGTGCCAGCAGTGAGGGGGGGACAGGTGATTCACCCCTCCACTTT	CASSEGGTGDSPLHF
TRBJ1-1	NA	NA	TRBV11-2	TGTGCCAGCAGCTTAGATTTAAGTATGGGTTCGGCTTTCTTT	CASSLDLSMGSAFF
TRBJ1-2	NA	NA	TRBV6-4	TGTGCCAGCAGTGACACCTATGGCTACACCTTC	CASSDTYGYTF
TRBJ2-1	NA	TRBD2	TRBV9	TGTGCCAGCAGCGTAGGGGCTAGCGGGTCCTACAATGAGCAGTTCTTC	CASSVGASGSYNEQFF
TRBJ2-7	few	NA	TRBV7-9	TGTGCCAGCAGCTTAAGCTACGAGCAGTACTTC	CASSLSYEQYF
TRBJ2-3	NA	TRBD2	TRBV10-3	TGTGCCAGCTCCCGGGAGGCAGATACGCAGTATTTT	CASSREADTQYF
TRBJ1-5	NA	TRBD1	TRBV27	TGTGCCAGCAGTTACCTACCGACAGGGGAGGGAAATCAGCCCCAGCATTTT	CASSYLPTGEGNQPQHF
TRBJ1-6	NA	NA	TRBV4-1	TGCGCCAGCAGCCAAGAAGGGGATGCCCCCCGGTCACCCCTCCACTTT	CASSQEGDAPRSPLHF
TRBJ2-2	NA	NA	TRBV11-1	TGTGCCAGCAGCCTAATGGGGGTCACCGGGGAGCTGTTTTTT	CASSLMGVTGELFF
TRBJ2-5	NA	NA	TRBV2	TGTGCCAGCAGTGTTTACAGAGGCGAGACCCAGTACTTC	CASSVYRGETQYF
TRBJ2-4	NA	NA	TRBV4-1	TGCGCCAGCAGCCAAGGCCAAGCAGCCGGGACAGCCAAAAACATTCAGTACTTC	CASSQGQAAGTAKNIQYF
TRBJ1-6	NA	NA	TRBV5-1	TGCGCCAGCAGCTTGGGGGGACAAATAAACTCACCCCTCCACTTT	CASSLGGQINSPLHF
TRBJ2-7	NA	NA	TRBV27	TGTGCCAGCAGTAACGGGGTTCCTACCTCCTACGAGCAGTACTTC	CASSNGVPTSYEQYF
TRBJ2-3	NA	TRBD2	TRBV6-5	TGTGCCAGCAGTTACACAGGGACTAGCCACACAGATACGCAGTATTTT	CASSYTGTSHTDTQYF
TRBJ2-7	NA	NA	TRBV5-1	TGCGCCAGCAGCCCCTTATCAGCGGTGAGCTCCTACGAGCAGTACTTC	CASSPLSAVSSYEQYF
TRBJ1-5	NA	TRBD1	TRBV10-1	TGCGCCAGCAGTGGAACAGGGGGGAATCAGCCCCAGCATTTT	CASSGTGGNQPQHF
TRBJ1-2	NA	NA	TRBV6-5	TGTGCCAGCACAGGGCTGCTAAGCTATGGCTACACCTTC	CASTGLLSYGYTF
TRBJ2-7	NA	TRBD1	TRBV25-1	TGTGCCAGCACTCCGGGACAGGGGGCCTACGAGCAGTACTTC	CASTPGQGAYEQYF
TRBJ1-4	few	NA	TRBV6-2/TRBV6-3	TGTGCCAGCAGTTACGCCCCAGTTGGTGAAAAACTGTTTTTT	CASSYAPVGEKLFF
TRBJ1-3	NA	TRBD1	TRBV9	TGTGCCAGCAGCGTTGCAACAGGGGGGAGCTCTGGAAACACCATATATTTT	CASSVATGGSSGNTIYF
TRBJ1-5	few	NA	TRBV15	TGTGCCACCAGCAGAGATCGACGGGATCAGCCCCAGCATTTT	CATSRDRRDQPQHF
TRBJ1-1	NA	NA	TRBV9	TGTGCCAGCAGCGTAAGGAGTTTGAACACTGAAGCTTTCTTT	CASSVRSLNTEAFF
TRBJ1-1	NA	NA	TRBV18	TGTGCCAGCTCACCACCGAATTCCCAGAACACTGAAGCTTTCTTT	CASSPPNSQNTEAFF
TRBJ2-3	NA	NA	TRBV7-2	TGTGCCAGCAGCTCGACAACTGGAGATACGCAGTATTTT	CASSSTTGDTQYF
TRBJ2-7	NA	TRBD2	TRBV3-1/TRBV3-2	TGTGCCAGCAGCCCTTGGACTAGCGGAGAATACGAGCAGTACTTC	CASSPWTSGEYEQYF
TRBJ2-7	NA	TRBD1	TRBV5-1	TGCGCCAGCAGCTACACAGGGGGCTACGAGCAGTACTTC	CASSYTGGYEQYF
TRBJ2-5	NA	NA	TRBV19	TGTGCCAGTGGTTCTTTAGGGAGTGATGAGACCCAGTACTTC	CASGSLGSDETQYF
TRBJ2-6	NA	NA	TRBV5-1	TGCGCCAGCAGCTCCGCAGATCGGGGATCCTCTGGGGCCAACGTCCTGACTTTC	CASSSADRGSSGANVLTF
TRBJ2-2	NA	NA	TRBV29-1	TGCAGCGTTCCGGGTTCAATGAACACCGGGGAGCTGTTTTTT	CSVPGSMNTGELFF
TRBJ2-1	NA	NA	TRBV21-1	TGTGCCAGCAGCAAAGGAATCATCCAACTAGCGGGTTTAGAGCAGTTCTTC	CASSKGIIQLAGLEQFF